Presented here are 23 T cell receptor beta chains from one specimen sequenced in a study of cytomegalovirus exposure and HLA in healthy donors. Researchers ran the PCR with 60 Vbeta and 13 Jbeta primers. Sequencing was performed with immunoSEQ multiplex PCR; in TCRdb, only in-frame clones are kept and a portion is missing. Here the sample table reports more than 140,000 clones. Source material: PBMCs. The source is a woman between 18 and 29 years old in good health and CMV-seronegative.

The chain recombines TRBV4-1 with TRBJ1-1, with D maybe TRBD1 (5 bases). The CDR3 is 18 residues long. V lost 2 bases and J lost 1, with 20 bases in between. The germline V gene has CDR1 MGHRA and CDR2 YSYEKL. The CDR3 here is CASSQSRKIGQENTEAFF. CDR3 bases: TGCGCCAGCAGCCAATCCCGCAAGATCGGACAAGAGAACACTGAAGCTTTCTTT.

DNA for the CDR3: TGTGCCATCAGTGAGTCGACGGGACTAGCGGCTGAGCAGTACGTC. Translation: CAISESTGLAAEQYV. The rearrangement uses TRBV10-3 and TRBJ2-7; 11 nucleotides agree with TRBD2. The CDR3 length is 15 residues. Germline lookup yields CDR1 ENHRY and CDR2 SYGVKD. V lost 0 bases, J lost 7 bases, and 5 bases stayed unmatched.

The chain couples TRBV4-3 to TRBJ1-6, with D possibly TRBD1 on 5 matching bases. Trimming stripped 3 bases from V and 7 bases from J, with 10 bases between. Germline-derived CDR1 and CDR2 are LGHNA and YSLEER. The CDR3 covers 14 residues. In DNA, the CDR3 is TGCGCCAGCAGCCACCAGGGTCTCAATTCACCCCTCCACTTT. This encodes CASSHQGLNSPLHF.

J is TRBJ2-3 and V is TRBV5-1; the D is unclear. The germline CDR1 and CDR2 sequences are SGHRS and YFSETQ. Trimming cost V 3 bases and J 0 bases, with 8 bases left between them. The CDR3 extends over 14 amino acids. The CDR3 sequence: CASSSSTSTDTQYF. The CDR3 coding sequence is TGCGCCAGCAGCTCATCGACTAGCACAGATACGCAGTATTTT.

The V call is TRBV18, the J call TRBJ1-2; 10 bases agree with TRBD1. Unmatched junction bases numbered 11, after V lost 3 bases and J lost 10 bases. Per germline, CDR1 KGHSH and CDR2 LQKENI. CDR3 length: 15 residues. The CDR3 spells CASSPTSGTGDAYTF. DNA for the CDR3: TGTGCCAGCTCACCGACTTCAGGGACAGGGGATGCCTACACCTTC.

The chain joins TRBV7-3 to TRBJ2-1, with D possibly matching TRBD2 (6 bases). Germline-derived CDR1 and CDR2 are SGHTA and FQGTGA. V lost 5 bases to trimming and J lost 7 bases, with 18 bases between them. The CDR3 spans 15 residues. The CDR3 loop reads CASSPYPGAGNEQFF. Here the CDR3 DNA reads TGTGCCAGCAGCCCTTATCCGGGAGCCGGAAATGAGCAGTTCTTC.

The chain combines TRBV6-6 with TRBJ2-5, with 8 bases that match TRBD2. J lost 5 bases, V lost 11 bases, and 10 bases had no gene match. This CDR3 has 13 residues. CDR1 and CDR2 from the germline V gene are MNHNY and SVGAGI (reference sequence). This CDR3 reads CAHTPRGGETQYF. The CDR3 nucleotides read TGTGCCCACACCCCTCGGGGGGGGGAGACCCAGTACTTC.

V usage is TRBV5-1 and J usage is TRBJ2-7, with D uncertain. Germline V gives CDR1 SGHRS, CDR2 YFSETQ. Trimming pared 2 bases from V and 2 bases from J, leaving 5 bases between. This CDR3 has 12 residues. The CDR3 DNA follows: TGCGCCAGCAGCTTACCGGCCTACGAGCAGTACTTC. This encodes CASSLPAYEQYF.

The chain couples TRBV5-4 to TRBJ2-3, with D possibly matching TRBD2 (5 bases). There are 14 residues in the CDR3. Germline V gene lookup returns CDR1 SGHNT and CDR2 YYREEE (reference sequence). Between the trimmed V and J ends, which lost 6 bases and 2 bases, there was a span of 13 bases. The chain's CDR3 is CASTRLLATDTQYF. The CDR3 DNA follows: TGTGCCAGCACTAGACTGCTAGCCACAGATACGCAGTATTTT.

This rearrangement joins TRBV5-1 to TRBJ2-2; D call uncertain. The CDR3 is 17 amino acids. Trimming left V 1 base short and J 0 bases short, with 13 bases between. The V gene's germline CDR1 is SGHRS and CDR2 YFSETQ. CDR3 in amino acids: CASSLSSLGANTGELFF. CDR3 sequence (DNA): TGCGCCAGCAGCTTGTCCTCACTGGGCGCGAACACCGGGGAGCTGTTTTTT.

This chain links TRBV6-6 with TRBJ1-1; possibly TRBD1 for D (5 bases). The V gene lost 6 bases and the J gene lost 1 base, with 9 bases spanning the gap. CDR3 length: 13 residues. CDR1 is MNHNY and CDR2 is SVGAGI in the germline V gene (reference sequence). CDR3 in amino acids: CASSPQGNTEAFF. The CDR3 coding sequence is TGTGCCAGCAGCCCCCAGGGGAACACTGAAGCTTTCTTT.

The chain is built from TRBV30 and TRBJ1-3; 9 bases are shared with TRBD1. The J segment lost 4 bases and the V segment lost 0 bases, leaving 16 bases of the junction unmatched. The CDR3 totals 19 residues. In germline, CDR1 is GTSNPN, CDR2 SVGIG (reference sequence). CDR3 sequence: CAWSVHRPTGTGRGNTIYF. In nucleotides, the CDR3 is TGTGCCTGGAGTGTTCACAGACCGACCGGGACAGGGAGGGGAAACACCATATATTTT.

The V and J genes are TRBV7-9 and TRBJ2-3, with a possible D match to TRBD2 (6 bases). Germline CDR1 reads SEHNR; CDR2 reads FQNEAQ (reference sequence). Deletions cut 4 bases from V and 1 base from J, with 15 bases between. The CDR3 has 16 amino acids. This CDR3 reads CASSSPAGGGTDTQYF. CDR3 coding DNA: TGTGCCAGCAGCTCCCCGGCAGGAGGGGGCACAGATACGCAGTATTTT. Complete variable domain (other parts from reference TRBV7-9 and TRBJ2-3): DTGVSQNPRHKITKRGQNVTFRCDPISEHNRLYWYRQTLGQGPEFLTYFQNEAQLEKSRLLSDRFSAERPKGSFSTLEIQRTEQGDSAMYLCASSSPAGGGTDTQYFGPGTRLTVL.

CDR3 sequence reads: CASSRLGREPGEQYF. CDR3 DNA sequence: TGTGCCAGCAGCCGATTAGGGCGGGAGCCGGGCGAGCAGTACTTC. The chain recombines TRBV7-6 with TRBJ2-7; 7 nucleotides align to TRBD2. CDR3 size: 15 residues. Trimming removed 5 bases from V and 6 bases from J; junction bases left unmatched: 13. Germline loops: CDR1 SGHVS, CDR2 FNYEAQ. The full variable domain, in which reference TRBV7-6 and TRBJ2-7 provide the parts outside the CDR3, is GAGVSQSPRYKVTKRGQDVALRCDPISGHVSLYWYRQALGQGPEFLTYFNYEAQQDKSGLPNDRFSAERPEGSISTLTIQRTEQRDSAMYRCASSRLGREPGEQYFGPGTRLTVT.

The chain uses TRBV7-3 and TRBJ1-1; D unclear. Germline CDR1 SGHTA, CDR2 FQGTGA. This CDR3 contains 15 residues. Trimming took 4 bases from V and 4 from J, leaving 16 bases between them. The CDR3 DNA sequence: TGTGCCAGCAGCTCCATAGCAGGCGAGGGCACTGAAGCTTTCTTT. Translation gives CASSSIAGEGTEAFF.

V and J are TRBV19 and TRBJ1-5; 9 nucleotides align to TRBD1. There are 15 residues in the CDR3. Unmatched junction bases numbered 3, after V lost 4 bases and J lost 2 bases. Per the germline V gene, CDR1 is LNHDA and CDR2 is SQIVND (reference sequence). CDR3 loop: CASSKDRGGNQPQHF. Here the CDR3 DNA reads TGTGCCAGTAGTAAGGACAGGGGCGGCAATCAGCCCCAGCATTTT.

This rearrangement joins TRBV7-3 to TRBJ1-1, with D perhaps TRBD1 (5 bases). Germline values: CDR1 SGHTA, CDR2 FQGTGA. Trimming cost V 4 bases and J 1 base, with 13 bases left between them. The CDR3 runs 15 residues. The CDR3 DNA reads TGTGCCAGCAGCTCCCAGGGATCGGGGAACACTGAAGCTTTCTTT. It specifies CASSSQGSGNTEAFF.

The chain uses TRBV25-1 and TRBJ2-2, with TRBD2 matching 8 bases. This CDR3 region has 16 residues. The V segment lost 1 base and the J segment 0 bases; nucleotides outside the gene matches: 1. Germline CDR1 and CDR2: MGHDK and SYGVNS. The CDR3 region has the DNA TGTGCCAGCAGTGAATCCGGGGGGGCGAACACCGGGGAGCTGTTTTTT. This encodes CASSESGGANTGELFF.

CDR3 protein: CASSPRTLPEAFF. The CDR3 bases are TGTGCCAGTAGTCCACGGACATTACCTGAAGCTTTCTTT. This rearrangement joins TRBV19 to TRBJ1-1, with TRBD1 as a possible D gene (5 bases). CDR1 is LNHDA and CDR2 is SQIVND in the germline V gene (reference sequence). Trimming removed 5 bases from V and 6 bases from J, with 13 bases in between. The CDR3 loop spans 13 amino acids.

The rearrangement uses TRBV19 and TRBJ1-4; D ambiguous. The CDR3 has 13 residues. V was shortened by 6 bases and J by 8 bases, with 13 bases between the two germline ends. Germline values: CDR1 LNHDA, CDR2 SQIVND (reference sequence). The CDR3 DNA sequence: TGTGCCAGTAGGAAGGAGGGAGGAGAAAAACTGTTTTTT. This gives the protein CASRKEGGEKLFF.

This chain links TRBV4-1 with TRBJ2-2, with TRBD1 matching 9 bases. Trimming removed 5 bases from V and 7 bases from J; junction bases left unmatched: 8. This CDR3 is 15 amino acids long. Per germline, CDR1 MGHRA and CDR2 YSYEKL. The CDR3 sequence: CASSGVQGANGELFF. Written as DNA, the CDR3 is TGCGCCAGCAGCGGTGTACAGGGGGCAAACGGGGAGCTGTTTTTT.

J is TRBJ2-1 and V is TRBV7-8, with D perhaps matching TRBD2 (5 bases). This CDR3 has 14 residues. The germline V and J ends were trimmed by 0 bases and 4 bases, with 7 bases remaining between them. Germline V gives CDR1 SGHVS, CDR2 FQNEAQ. This chain's CDR3 is CASSLAREYNEQFF. Here the CDR3 DNA reads TGTGCCAGCAGCTTAGCTCGGGAATACAATGAGCAGTTCTTC.

The chain is built from TRBV10-3 and TRBJ2-1; 9 bases fit TRBD2. Losses at the gene ends were 8 bases for V and 12 bases for J; bases not matched to a gene: 17. From germline, CDR1 is ENHRY and CDR2 SYGVKD. CDR3 size: 15 residues. The chain's CDR3 is CAIGLAGSLGSRQFF. The CDR3 nucleotides read TGTGCCATCGGGCTAGCGGGATCCCTCGGTTCCAGGCAGTTCTTC.